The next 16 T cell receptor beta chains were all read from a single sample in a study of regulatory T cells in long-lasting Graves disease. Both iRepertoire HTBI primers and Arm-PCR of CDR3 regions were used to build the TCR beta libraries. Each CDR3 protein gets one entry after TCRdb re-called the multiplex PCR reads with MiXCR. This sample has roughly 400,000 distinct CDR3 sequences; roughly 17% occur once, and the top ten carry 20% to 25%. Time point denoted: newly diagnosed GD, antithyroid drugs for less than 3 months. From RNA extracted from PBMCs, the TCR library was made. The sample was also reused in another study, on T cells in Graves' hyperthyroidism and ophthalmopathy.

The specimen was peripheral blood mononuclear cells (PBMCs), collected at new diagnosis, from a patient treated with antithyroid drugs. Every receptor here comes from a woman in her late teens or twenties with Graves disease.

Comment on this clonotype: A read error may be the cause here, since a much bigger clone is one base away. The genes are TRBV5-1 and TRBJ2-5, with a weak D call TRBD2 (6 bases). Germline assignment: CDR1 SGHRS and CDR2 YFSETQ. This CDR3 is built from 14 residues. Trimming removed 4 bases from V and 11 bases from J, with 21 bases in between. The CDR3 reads CASSSLGRHNEQYF. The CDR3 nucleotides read TGCGCCAGCAGCAGCTTGGGGAGGCACAATGAGCAGTACTTC.

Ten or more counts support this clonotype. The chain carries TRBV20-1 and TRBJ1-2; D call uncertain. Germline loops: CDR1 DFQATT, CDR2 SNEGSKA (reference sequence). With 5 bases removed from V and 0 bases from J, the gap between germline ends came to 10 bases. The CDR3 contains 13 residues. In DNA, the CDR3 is TGCAGTGCTTCCCCGGTAGCTAACTATGGCTACACCTTC. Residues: CSASPVANYGYTF.

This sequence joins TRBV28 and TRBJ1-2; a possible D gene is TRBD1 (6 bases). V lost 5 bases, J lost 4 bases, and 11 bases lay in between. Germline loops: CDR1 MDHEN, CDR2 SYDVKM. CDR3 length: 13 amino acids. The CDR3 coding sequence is TGTGCCAGCAGTACCAGGGGTCCCTATGGCTACACCTTC. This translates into CASSTRGPYGYTF.

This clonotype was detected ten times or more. CDR3 sequence: CASSFGRNEQFF. CDR3 in DNA: TGTGCCAGCAGCTTTGGGCGAAATGAGCAGTTCTTC. The chain links TRBV5-4 to TRBJ2-1; D is unresolved. The CDR3 covers 12 residues. V dropped 2 bases and J dropped 7 bases, with 7 bases sitting between them. The germline gives CDR1 SGHNT, CDR2 YYREEE (reference sequence).

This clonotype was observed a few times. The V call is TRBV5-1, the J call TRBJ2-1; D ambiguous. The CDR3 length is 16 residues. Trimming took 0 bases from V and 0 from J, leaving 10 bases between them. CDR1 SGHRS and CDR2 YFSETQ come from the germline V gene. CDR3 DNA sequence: TGCGCCAGCAGCTTGGGATCCCAGAGCTCCTACAATGAGCAGTTCTTC. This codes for CASSLGSQSSYNEQFF.

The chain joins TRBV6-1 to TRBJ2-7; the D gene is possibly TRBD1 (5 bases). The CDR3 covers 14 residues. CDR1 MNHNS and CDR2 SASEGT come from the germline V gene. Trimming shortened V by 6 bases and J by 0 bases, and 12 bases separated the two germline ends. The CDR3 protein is CASSTREPSYEQYF. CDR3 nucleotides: TGTGCCAGCAGCACCAGGGAACCCTCCTACGAGCAGTACTTC.

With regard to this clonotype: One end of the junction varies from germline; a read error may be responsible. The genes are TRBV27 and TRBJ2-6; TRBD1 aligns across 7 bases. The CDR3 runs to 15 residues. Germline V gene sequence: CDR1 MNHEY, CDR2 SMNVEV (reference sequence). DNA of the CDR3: TGTGCCAGCAGTCTTTACAGGGGTGGGTCCAACGTCCTGACTTTC. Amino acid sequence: CASSLYRGGSNVLTF.

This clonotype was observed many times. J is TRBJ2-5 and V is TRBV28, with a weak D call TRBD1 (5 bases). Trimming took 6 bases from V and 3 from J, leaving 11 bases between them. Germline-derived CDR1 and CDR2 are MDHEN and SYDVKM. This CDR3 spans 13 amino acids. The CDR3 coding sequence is TGTGCCAGCAGGCCGGGCAGGGAAGAGACCCAGTACTTC. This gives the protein CASRPGREETQYF.

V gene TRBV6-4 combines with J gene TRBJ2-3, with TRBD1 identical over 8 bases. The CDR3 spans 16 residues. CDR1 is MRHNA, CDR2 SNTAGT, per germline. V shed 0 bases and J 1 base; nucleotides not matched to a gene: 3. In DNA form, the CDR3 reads TGTGCCAGCAGTGACTCACCGGGACAGGGCACAGATACGCAGTATTTT. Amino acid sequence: CASSDSPGQGTDTQYF.

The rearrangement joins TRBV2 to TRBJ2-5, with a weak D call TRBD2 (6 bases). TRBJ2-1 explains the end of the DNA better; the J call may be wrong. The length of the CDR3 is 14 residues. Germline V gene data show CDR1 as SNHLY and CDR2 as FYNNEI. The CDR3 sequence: CASKRAGLYNEQFF. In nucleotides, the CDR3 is TGTGCCAGCAAGAGAGCGGGCTTATACAATGAGCAGTTCTTC.

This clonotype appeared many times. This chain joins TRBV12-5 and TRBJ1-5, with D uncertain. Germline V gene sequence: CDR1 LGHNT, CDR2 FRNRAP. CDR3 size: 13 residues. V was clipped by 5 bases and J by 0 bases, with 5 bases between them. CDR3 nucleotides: TGTGCTAGTGGTATGAATAGCAATCAGCCCCAGCATTTT. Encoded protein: CASGMNSNQPQHF.

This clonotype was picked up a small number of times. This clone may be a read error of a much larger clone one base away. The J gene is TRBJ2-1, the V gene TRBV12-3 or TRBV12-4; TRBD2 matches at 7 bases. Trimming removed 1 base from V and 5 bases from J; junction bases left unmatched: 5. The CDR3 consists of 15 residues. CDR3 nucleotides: TGTGCCAGCAGTTTAGAATGGCGGGAGCACAATGAGCAGTTCTTC. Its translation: CASSLEWREHNEQFF.

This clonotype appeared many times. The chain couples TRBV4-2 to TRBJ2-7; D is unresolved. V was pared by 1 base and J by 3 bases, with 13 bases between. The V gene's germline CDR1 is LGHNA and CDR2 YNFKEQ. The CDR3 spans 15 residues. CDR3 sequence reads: CASSQGPTPGYEQYF. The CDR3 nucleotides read TGTGCCAGCAGCCAAGGTCCTACGCCAGGCTACGAGCAGTACTTC.

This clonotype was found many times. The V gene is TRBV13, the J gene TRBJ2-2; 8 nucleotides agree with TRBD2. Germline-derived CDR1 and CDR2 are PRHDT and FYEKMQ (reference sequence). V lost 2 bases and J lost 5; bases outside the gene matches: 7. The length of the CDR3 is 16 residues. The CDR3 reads CASSLKRERRTGELFF. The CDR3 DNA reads TGTGCCAGCAGCTTAAAGCGGGAGAGGAGGACCGGGGAGCTGTTTTTT.

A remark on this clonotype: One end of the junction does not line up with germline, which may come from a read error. CDR3 region: CASSLANSYYGYTF. The CDR3 region has the DNA TGTGCCAGCAGCTTGGCGAACAGCTACTATGGCTACACCTTC. This chain links TRBV5-1 with TRBJ1-2; the D is unclear. CDR3 length: 14 amino acids. The germline V gene encodes CDR1 SGHRS and CDR2 YFSETQ.

The CDR3 spells CASSLTGDYTGELFF. DNA for the CDR3: TGTGCCAGCAGCCTGACAGGGGACTACACCGGGGAGCTGTTTTTT. The V call is TRBV7-2, the J call TRBJ2-2; 8 bases align to TRBD1. The CDR3 totals 15 residues. The V segment lost 5 bases and the J segment 3 bases; nucleotides outside the gene matches: 5. Per germline, CDR1 SGHTA and CDR2 FQGNSA.